Detailed here is one T cell receptor beta chain. Its matching antigen is unknown. This entry comes from a study of Tregs in tolerant kidney transplant recipients. At the level of the study: Two populations were sorted: CD4+CD8-CD25+CD127- and CD4+CD8-4-1BB+CD40L-. CD4+CD25+CD127- cells came from approximately three-day belatacept mixed lymphocyte reactions, some with roughly five-day graft donor restimulation. Antibodies separated recipient from donor cells.

The method was immunoSEQ multiplex PCR; TCRdb's version includes in-frame clones alone and lacks a portion of them. Here the sample spans 2,900 or so clones, 40% to 50% being singletons. Points from the study as a whole: Findings come from small patient numbers and require larger validation.

The ends were cut back, 5 bases at V and 5 bases at J, with 12 bases in the middle. The CDR3 runs 13 residues. Germline V CDR1 and CDR2: MGHDK, SYGVNS. The rearrangement joins TRBV25-1 to TRBJ2-5; perhaps TRBD2 as D (5 bases). This TCR was recovered from a human donor in good health. The sequencing input was Tregs from blood grown in culture. The CDR3 sequence: CASSTAGLETQYF. The CDR3 nucleotides read TGTGCCAGCAGTACGGCGGGTTTGGAGACCCAGTACTTC. Full variable domain (remainder filled in from reference TRBV25-1 and TRBJ2-5): EADIYQTPRYLVIGTGKKITLECSQTMGHDKMYWYQQDPGMELHLIHYSYGVNSTEKGDLSSESTVSRIRTEHFPLTLESARPSHTSQYLCASSTAGLETQYFGPGTRLLVL.